A single sample gave rise to the 32 T cell receptor beta chains below, sequenced in a study of identical twins. Each CDR3 protein is one row after TCRdb ran MiXCR on the 5' RACE reads. The sample yields around 300,000 distinct CDR3 sequences, under 9% seen once. This sample was also put to use in a study of yellow fever vaccine responses in identical twins.

Sample: memory (CD45RO+) T cells sorted from blood. These receptors all come from a woman between 18 and 30 years old in good health.

With regard to this clonotype: At one boundary the junction diverges from the germline segment, which might be a read error. V usage is TRBV11-2 and J usage is TRBJ1-2, with D unresolved. Germline-derived CDR1 and CDR2 are SGHAT and FQNNGV. The CDR3 spans 14 residues. DNA of the CDR3: TGTGCCAGCAGCGTAGACCAGGCCGCCCGGGGCTACACCTTC. It translates to CASSVDQAARGYTF.

This chain uses TRBV10-2 with TRBJ2-7; D may be TRBD2 (5 bases). The CDR3 totals 14 residues. Germline V gene lookup returns CDR1 WSHSY and CDR2 SAAADI. V was trimmed by 6 bases and J by 3 bases, leaving 15 bases between them. The CDR3 loop reads CASSITVGIYEQYF. CDR3 DNA sequence: TGCGCCAGCAGCATAACCGTCGGGATCTACGAGCAGTACTTC.

This clonotype has at least ten counts. V and J are TRBV3-1 and TRBJ1-2; no firm D call. In germline, CDR1 is LGHDT, CDR2 YNNKEL (reference sequence). CDR3 length equals 14 residues. Trimming cost V 1 base and J 6 bases, with 12 bases left between them. The CDR3 is CASSQVDGKNGYTF. The CDR3 coding sequence is TGTGCCAGCAGCCAAGTGGATGGGAAGAATGGCTACACCTTC.

This clonotype was seen a handful of times. The chain recombines TRBV11-2 with TRBJ2-2, with 9 positions matching TRBD2. The CDR3 has 19 residues. CDR1 is SGHAT and CDR2 is FQNNGV in the germline V gene. V was clipped by 7 bases and J by 2 bases; unmatched bases: 17. The DNA of the CDR3 is TGTGCCAGCAACCATCCGGTGGGGCCTAGCGGGGCAAACACCGGGGAGCTGTTTTTT. Residues: CASNHPVGPSGANTGELFF.

This clonotype was counted at least ten times. The V call is TRBV4-1, the J call TRBJ2-2; TRBD2 might be the D (5 bases). Deletions cut 1 base from V and 2 bases from J, with 11 bases between. The germline CDR1 and CDR2 sequences are MGHRA and YSYEKL. This CDR3 comprises 16 residues. The CDR3 sequence is CASSQVRGINTGELFF. The CDR3, as DNA: TGCGCCAGCAGCCAAGTTCGAGGGATCAACACCGGGGAGCTGTTTTTT.

J is TRBJ2-7 and V is TRBV2, with D tentatively TRBD1 (5 bases). Per germline, CDR1 SNHLY and CDR2 FYNNEI. CDR3 length equals 14 residues. The V and J ends lost 1 base and 2 bases respectively, with 9 bases between them. The DNA of the CDR3 is TGTGCCAGCAGTGAAGGGGGCGGTGCCTACGAGCAGTACTTC. Amino acids: CASSEGGGAYEQYF.

This clonotype was counted only a few times. CDR3 amino acids: CASSYGGNSYEQYF. The CDR3 DNA reads as TGTGCCAGCAGTTACGGGGGTAACTCCTACGAGCAGTACTTC. The chain is built from TRBV27 and TRBJ2-7; possibly TRBD2 for D (6 bases). Trimming removed 4 bases from V and 0 bases from J, with 10 bases in between. The CDR3 has 14 residues. Looked up from germline, CDR1 is MNHEY and CDR2 is SMNVEV (reference sequence).

Many counts were recorded for this clonotype. The gene calls are TRBV2 and TRBJ1-5; D ambiguous. The CDR3 length is 13 residues. Between the trimmed V and J ends, which lost 6 bases and 5 bases, there was a span of 11 bases. Germline assignment: CDR1 SNHLY and CDR2 FYNNEI. CDR3 nucleotide sequence: TGTGCCAGCAGCCCCGGGTCCTATCAGCCCCAGCATTTT. Its protein product is CASSPGSYQPQHF.

There are many counts of this clonotype. This chain joins TRBV20-1 and TRBJ1-5; TRBD1 is a possible D gene (5 bases). CDR1 and CDR2 (germline): DFQATT, SNEGSKA (reference sequence). The CDR3 runs to 15 residues. V dropped 3 bases and J dropped 2 bases, with 14 bases sitting between them. CDR3 amino acids: CSASPPGGGNQPQHF. The CDR3 DNA reads TGCAGTGCTAGCCCACCCGGGGGGGGCAATCAGCCCCAGCATTTT.

The table lists this clonotype with a few counts. The chain joins TRBV7-3 to TRBJ2-7; TRBD2 matches at 8 bases. The V gene end was trimmed by 2 bases and the J gene end by 0 bases; junction bases not matched to a gene: 6. CDR1 is SGHTA, CDR2 FQGTGA, per germline. The CDR3 contains 16 residues. The CDR3: CASSLLAGVSSYEQYF. The CDR3 nucleotides read TGTGCCAGCAGCTTACTAGCGGGTGTTAGCTCCTACGAGCAGTACTTC.

This clonotype was observed many times. The chain employs TRBV5-1 and TRBJ1-6; D gene uncertain. Germline-derived CDR1 and CDR2 are SGHRS and YFSETQ. Deletions cut 0 bases from V and 10 bases from J, with 8 bases between. This CDR3 is 13 amino acids long. The CDR3 coding sequence is TGCGCCAGCAGCTTGGCGGGGAGATCACCCCTCCACTTT. Protein sequence: CASSLAGRSPLHF.

The chain combines TRBV6-4 with TRBJ2-3, with 7 bases aligning to TRBD1. Germline assignment: CDR1 MRHNA and CDR2 SNTAGT. Unmatched junction bases numbered 4, after V lost 6 bases and J lost 4 bases. The CDR3 is made up of 13 amino acids. CDR3 loop: CASRYTGADTQYF. CDR3 nucleotides: TGTGCCAGCAGATATACAGGGGCAGATACGCAGTATTTT.

The sample holds many counts of this clonotype. V is TRBV6-1 and J is TRBJ1-1, with D possibly being TRBD1 (6 bases). Deletions cut 6 bases from V and 0 bases from J, with 8 bases between. This CDR3 comprises 13 residues. The germline V gene has CDR1 MNHNS and CDR2 SASEGT. The CDR3 spells CASRDRMNTEAFF. CDR3 nucleotide sequence: TGTGCCAGCAGGGACAGAATGAACACTGAAGCTTTCTTT.

This chain links TRBV29-1 with TRBJ2-2; 7 bases map to TRBD1. Germline V gene data show CDR1 as SQVTM and CDR2 as ANQGSEA. CDR3 length equals 13 residues. The trim removed 5 bases at V and 5 bases at J, leaving 5 bases unmatched. Here the CDR3 reads CSVRPGGTGELFF. The CDR3, as DNA: TGCAGCGTTCGTCCAGGGGGAACCGGGGAGCTGTTTTTT.

The V gene is TRBV20-1, the J gene TRBJ2-7, with TRBD2 identical over 12 bases. J lost 5 bases, V lost 5 bases, and 4 bases had no gene match. The CDR3 length is 13 residues. CDR1 is DFQATT and CDR2 is SNEGSKA in the germline V gene (reference sequence). The CDR3: CSALAGGPNEQYF. CDR3 in DNA: TGCAGTGCTCTAGCGGGAGGGCCCAACGAGCAGTACTTC.

V is TRBV25-1 and J is TRBJ1-2; a possible D gene is TRBD1 (6 bases). The germline CDR1 and CDR2 sequences are MGHDK and SYGVNS. This CDR3 region has 13 residues. Trimming stripped 4 bases from V and 6 bases from J, with 12 bases between. Here the CDR3 reads CASSGGGFHGYTF. CDR3 nucleotides: TGTGCCAGCAGTGGAGGGGGGTTTCATGGCTACACCTTC.

This clonotype was seen more than once but under ten times. The chain carries TRBV6-2 or TRBV6-3 and TRBJ1-5, with TRBD1 as a possible D gene (5 bases). This CDR3 is 15 amino acids long. Trimming cost V 5 bases and J 1 base, with 12 bases left between them. Germline-derived CDR1 and CDR2 are MNHEY and SVGEGT. The chain's CDR3 is CASSRTSRSNQPQHF. CDR3 DNA: TGTGCCAGCAGTCGGACATCAAGGAGCAATCAGCCCCAGCATTTT.

This clonotype has a handful of counts. The V and J genes are TRBV28 and TRBJ2-7, with unresolved D. The CDR3 sequence is 14 residues long. The germline gives CDR1 MDHEN, CDR2 SYDVKM. The V gene lost 0 bases and the J gene lost 0 bases, with 6 bases spanning the gap. The CDR3 reads CASSLWVSSYEQYF. The CDR3 DNA reads TGTGCCAGCAGTTTATGGGTGAGCTCCTACGAGCAGTACTTC.

The chain has TRBV5-8 and TRBJ2-2, with 8 bases matching TRBD1. Germline CDR1 and CDR2: SGHTS and YDEGEE. Trimming took 3 bases from V and 5 from J; bases not matched to a gene: 6. This CDR3 is built from 15 residues. CDR3 coding DNA: TGTGCCAGCAGCTCAACGGACAGGGTGACCGGGGAGCTGTTTTTT. It is translated as CASSSTDRVTGELFF.

The chain joins TRBV9 to TRBJ2-5; D gene uncertain. This CDR3 comprises 17 residues. Germline CDR1 and CDR2: SGDLS and YYNGEE. V gave up 0 bases and J gave up 3 bases, with 18 bases separating them. The DNA for the CDR3 is TGTGCCAGCAGCGTAGGTGGTCGTAGTAGCCGAAAAGAGACCCAGTACTTC. This codes for CASSVGGRSSRKETQYF.

This clonotype was seen repeatedly, ten times or more. The chain uses TRBV3-1 and TRBJ1-1, with TRBD1 as a possible D gene (6 bases). Germline CDR1 is LGHDT and CDR2 is YNNKEL (reference sequence). This CDR3 has 15 residues. The germline V and J ends were trimmed by 2 bases and 1 base, with 11 bases remaining between them. The CDR3 coding sequence is TGTGCCAGCAGCCAAATGGGACAAGCGAACACTGAAGCTTTCTTT. As protein: CASSQMGQANTEAFF.

The sample holds a few counts of this clonotype. Here the CDR3 reads CASSSGYGANVLTF. DNA for the CDR3: TGTGCCAGCAGTTCAGGGTACGGGGCCAACGTCCTGACTTTC. This chain uses TRBV2 with TRBJ2-6, with a tentative D call TRBD1 (5 bases). The CDR3 sequence is 14 residues long. The V end was cut by 5 bases, the J end by 4 bases, with 9 bases between. The germline CDR1 and CDR2 sequences are SNHLY and FYNNEI.

This clonotype was observed at least ten times. The V gene is TRBV25-1, the J gene TRBJ2-7; 10 nucleotides line up with TRBD2. The CDR3 is 19 amino acids. V trimming: 4 bases; J trimming: 0 bases; junction bases outside the gene matches: 15. Germline values: CDR1 MGHDK, CDR2 SYGVNS. The CDR3 DNA is TGTGCCAGCAGTGTCCTTTCCCGGCCTAGCGGGGGAGGCTCCTACGAGCAGTACTTC. Amino acid sequence: CASSVLSRPSGGGSYEQYF.

This clonotype occurred many times. The CDR3 region has the DNA TGTGCCAGCTCTCATTCAGGGCCCCCGAACACCGGGGAGCTGTTTTTT. It encodes CASSHSGPPNTGELFF. The chain uses TRBV12-3 or TRBV12-4 and TRBJ2-2; TRBD1 might be the D (5 bases). Trimming left V 8 bases short and J 0 bases short, with 16 bases between. This CDR3 spans 16 amino acids.

This clonotype was found many times. The V gene is TRBV12-3 or TRBV12-4, the J gene TRBJ1-2, with D maybe TRBD1 (5 bases). V was cut by 5 bases and J by 1 base, with 11 bases left in between. This CDR3 region has 14 residues. The CDR3 DNA sequence: TGTGCCAGCAGTCCTGGGACGGATAACTATGGCTACACCTTC. Its protein product is CASSPGTDNYGYTF.

This clonotype was observed many times. The V and J genes are TRBV6-1 and TRBJ1-4; D is uncertain. Germline assignment: CDR1 MNHNS and CDR2 SASEGT. This CDR3 comprises 12 residues. The V gene lost 6 bases and the J gene lost 8 bases, with 10 bases spanning the gap. CDR3 residues: CASRSGLEKLFF. The CDR3 DNA is TGTGCCAGCAGGTCGGGGTTAGAAAAACTGTTTTTT.

The CDR3 bases are TGCGCCAGCAGCTTCGACTCCATGATGGCAAACTATGGCTACACCTTC. As protein: CASSFDSMMANYGYTF. The chain uses TRBV5-1 and TRBJ1-2; D gene ambiguous. The length of the CDR3 is 16 residues. V lost 2 bases and J lost 2, with 16 bases in between. CDR1 SGHRS and CDR2 YFSETQ come from the germline V gene.

Only a few counts were recorded for this clonotype. The chain uses TRBV20-1 and TRBJ2-5, with 8 bases aligning to TRBD1. The CDR3 is made up of 13 amino acids. CDR1 is DFQATT and CDR2 is SNEGSKA in the germline V gene (reference sequence). J lost 4 bases, V lost 4 bases, and 5 bases had no gene match. The CDR3 coding sequence is TGCAGTGCTATCAGGGGGCGCGGAGAGACCCAGTACTTC. Its translation: CSAIRGRGETQYF.

This chain connects TRBV5-6 to TRBJ1-2, with D possibly TRBD1 on 6 matching bases. Germline CDR1 reads SGHDT; CDR2 reads YYEEEE. V gave up 4 bases and J gave up 5 bases, with 15 bases separating them. This CDR3 is built from 14 residues. CDR3 residues: CASSPGWGTYGYTF. CDR3 coding DNA: TGTGCCAGCAGCCCCGGGTGGGGGACATATGGCTACACCTTC. Using reference TRBV5-6 and TRBJ1-2 for the parts outside the CDR3, the full variable domain is DAGVTQSPTHLIKTRGQQVTLRCSPKSGHDTVSWYQQALGQGPQFIFQYYEEEERQRGNFPDRFSGHQFPNYSSELNVNALLLGDSALYLCASSPGWGTYGYTFGSGTRLTVV.

This clonotype was seen only a few times. The V and J genes are TRBV7-2 and TRBJ1-5, with TRBD1 as a possible D gene (5 bases). The CDR3 is 15 residues long. V shed 1 base and J shed 1 base, with 8 bases lying between them. CDR1 and CDR2 from the germline V gene are SGHTA and FQGNSA. Here the CDR3 DNA reads TGTGCCAGCAGCTTAGTGGCAGGGAGCAATCAGCCCCAGCATTTT. Translation gives CASSLVAGSNQPQHF.

The rearrangement joins TRBV6-2 or TRBV6-3 to TRBJ2-4; D call uncertain. V lost 0 bases and J 6 bases, leaving 9 bases between the germline ends. CDR3 size: 14 residues. The germline CDR1 and CDR2 sequences are MNHEY and SVGEGT. The CDR3 DNA reads TGTGCCAGCAGTTACTCGAGTGGAAGAAACATTCAGTACTTC. Residues: CASSYSSGRNIQYF.

This clonotype came up a few times. V and J are TRBV27 and TRBJ1-4; maybe TRBD1 (6 bases). Trimming left V 5 bases short and J 6 bases short, with 13 bases between. The CDR3 has 14 residues. Germline V gives CDR1 MNHEY, CDR2 SMNVEV (reference sequence). CDR3 loop: CASSHGGADEKLFF. The CDR3 coding sequence is TGTGCCAGCAGTCACGGGGGGGCCGATGAAAAACTGTTTTTT.